One sample yielded the 25 T cell receptor beta chains listed below, sequenced in a study of persistence of HIV-infected CD4 T cells. Nonspecific anti-CD3/anti-CD28 bead stimulation represents the broad CD4+ T cell repertoire. Responding CD4+ T cells were sorted by upregulation of both CD40 ligand and CD69. These receptors have no identified antigens. This was the immunoSEQ version 4 assay in survey mode. The repertoire was sequenced with immunoSEQ multiplex PCR; TCRdb's copy has only in-frame clones and lacks some. The sample shows 35,000 to 55,000 clones, roughly nine tenths of them seen only once. The sequencing here drew on CD4+ T cells sorted from PBMCs after 18-hour stimulation, taken from a patient who received antiretroviral therapy. These receptors all stem from an adult man with HIV who was CMV-seropositive.

The J gene is TRBJ1-2, the V gene TRBV6-6; D is unclear. With 3 bases removed from V and 7 bases from J, the gap between germline ends came to 12 bases. Germline V CDR1 and CDR2: MNHNY, SVGAGI (reference sequence). This CDR3 contains 13 residues. CDR3 region: CASSYSRVLGYTF. The CDR3 nucleotides are TGTGCCAGCAGTTATAGTAGGGTTCTTGGCTACACCTTC.

The rearrangement joins TRBV4-1 to TRBJ1-2; 7 bases fit TRBD1. The CDR3 runs to 13 residues. The trim removed 6 bases at V and 8 bases at J, leaving 9 bases unmatched. Germline V lookup: CDR1 MGHRA, CDR2 YSYEKL. CDR3 amino acids: CASSLDRVGGYTF. CDR3 sequence (DNA): TGCGCCAGCAGTCTCGACAGGGTGGGAGGCTACACCTTC.

The chain recombines TRBV2 with TRBJ2-2; 7 nucleotides align to TRBD2. Germline V CDR1 and CDR2: SNHLY, FYNNEI. The CDR3 spans 14 residues. The V and J ends lost 6 bases and 4 bases, in that order; junction bases with no gene match: 5. CDR3: CASRREGGTGELFF. Here the CDR3 DNA reads TGTGCCAGCAGGAGGGAGGGTGGCACCGGGGAGCTGTTTTTT.

The CDR3 sequence: CASSLDGTNQPQHF. The CDR3 bases are TGTGCCAGCAGCCTGGACGGAACCAATCAGCCCCAGCATTTT. The chain has TRBV7-9 and TRBJ1-5, with unresolved D. The CDR3 length is 14 residues. Trimming pared 5 bases from V and 3 bases from J, leaving 11 bases between. Germline assignment: CDR1 SEHNR and CDR2 FQNEAQ (reference sequence).

The chain recombines TRBV7-3 with TRBJ1-5, with unresolved D. This CDR3 has 13 residues. V was pared by 4 bases and J by 6 bases, with 10 bases between. The germline CDR1 and CDR2 sequences are SGHTA and FQGTGA. CDR3 coding DNA: TGTGCCAGCAGCTCAAGGGAGGGTCAGCCCCAGCATTTT. Encoded protein: CASSSREGQPQHF.

The chain carries TRBV9 and TRBJ2-1, with D possibly matching TRBD2 (7 bases). V was cut by 0 bases and J by 2 bases, with 15 bases left in between. The CDR3 extends over 17 amino acids. Per the germline V gene, CDR1 is SGDLS and CDR2 is YYNGEE. As DNA, the CDR3 is TGTGCCAGCAGCGTAGGAGGCGGGGGCTTACCCTACAATGAGCAGTTCTTC. Translating it yields CASSVGGGGLPYNEQFF.

The V call is TRBV9, the J call TRBJ2-7; 7 nucleotides align to TRBD2. J gave up 2 bases and V 0 bases, and 8 bases lay outside the gene matches. The CDR3 covers 16 residues. Looked up from germline, CDR1 is SGDLS and CDR2 is YYNGEE. This CDR3 reads CASSVGGTGGPYEQYF. The CDR3 region has the DNA TGTGCCAGCAGCGTAGGAGGAACGGGGGGACCCTACGAGCAGTACTTC.

The chain uses TRBV19 and TRBJ1-1, with TRBD1 matching over 12 bases. The CDR3 is 15 amino acids. CDR1 is LNHDA and CDR2 is SQIVND in the germline V gene (reference sequence). V gave up 9 bases and J gave up 3 bases; unmatched junction bases: 8. The CDR3 here is CASRDRGPSDTEAFF. Here the CDR3 DNA reads TGTGCCAGCCGGGACAGGGGGCCATCTGACACTGAAGCTTTCTTT.

The rearrangement links TRBV27 to TRBJ1-5; D is perhaps TRBD1 (5 bases). CDR1 is MNHEY, CDR2 SMNVEV, per germline (reference sequence). Trimming shortened V by 4 bases and J by 7 bases, and 14 bases separated the two germline ends. CDR3 length: 14 residues. CDR3 sequence (DNA): TGTGCCAGCAGTTCCCGTGGAGGGGTGCAGCCCCAGCATTTT. It yields the protein CASSSRGGVQPQHF.

The chain uses TRBV6-6 and TRBJ1-1, with unresolved D. Germline loops: CDR1 MNHNY, CDR2 SVGAGI (reference sequence). The V and J ends lost 2 bases and 5 bases respectively, with 12 bases between them. There are 14 residues in the CDR3. The CDR3 region is CASSYPEGGTEAFF. CDR3 DNA: TGTGCCAGCAGTTACCCGGAGGGTGGAACTGAAGCTTTCTTT.

In its sample, this clone was seen a few times. This rearrangement joins TRBV18 to TRBJ1-1, with 9 bases matching TRBD1. CDR3 length equals 15 residues. The germline gives CDR1 KGHSH, CDR2 LQKENI. V lost 2 bases to trimming and J lost 5 bases; unmatched junction nucleotides: 6. The CDR3 is CASSPTGQGGTEAFF. The CDR3 bases are TGTGCCAGCTCACCAACGGGACAGGGCGGTACTGAAGCTTTCTTT. Full variable domain (outside the CDR3, taken from reference TRBV18 and TRBJ1-1): NAGVMQNPRHLVRRRGQEARLRCSPMKGHSHVYWYRQLPEEGLKFMVYLQKENIIDESGMPKERFSAEFPKEGPSILRIQQVVRGDSAAYFCASSPTGQGGTEAFFGQGTRLTVV.

The rearrangement joins TRBV20-1 to TRBJ1-2; no clear D. Germline V lookup: CDR1 DFQATT, CDR2 SNEGSKA (reference sequence). There are 11 residues in the CDR3. V was cut by 2 bases and J by 3 bases, with 4 bases left in between. This chain's CDR3 is CSARQDYGYTF. The CDR3 DNA follows: TGCAGTGCTAGACAGGACTATGGCTACACCTTC.

Comment on this clone: In the same sample, other DNA sequences code for this CDR3. The chain combines TRBV5-8 with TRBJ2-2; TRBD1 might be the D (6 bases). The V gene's germline CDR1 is SGHTS and CDR2 YDEGEE. The CDR3 consists of 15 residues. Trimming pared 4 bases from V and 0 bases from J, leaving 10 bases between. The CDR3 spells CASSPKGANTGELFF. The CDR3 bases are TGTGCCAGCAGCCCTAAGGGGGCGAACACCGGGGAGCTGTTTTTT.

The chain links TRBV6-1 to TRBJ2-7, with 11 bases matching TRBD2. After removal of 6 bases from V and 3 bases from J, the junction contained 4 bases not matched to a gene. This CDR3 is built from 14 residues. The germline V gene has CDR1 MNHNS and CDR2 SASEGT. This chain's CDR3 is CASRTGTSGYEQYF. Written as DNA, the CDR3 is TGTGCCAGCAGGACCGGGACTAGCGGCTACGAGCAGTACTTC.

This clone was found once. The gene calls are TRBV28 and TRBJ1-5, with TRBD1 matching over 7 bases. Losses at the gene ends were 5 bases for V and 4 bases for J; bases not matched to a gene: 14. The CDR3 has 17 residues. Germline loops: CDR1 MDHEN, CDR2 SYDVKM. The CDR3, as DNA: TGTGCCAGCAGTGAGCCAGACAGGGCTTCAGAAAATCAGCCCCAGCATTTT. Amino acids: CASSEPDRASENQPQHF. The entire variable domain, with the rest obtained from reference TRBV28 and TRBJ1-5, is as follows: DVKVTQSSRYLVKRTGEKVFLECVQDMDHENMFWYRQDPGLGLRLIYFSYDVKMKEKGDIPEGYSVSREKKERFSLILESASTNQTSMYLCASSEPDRASENQPQHFGDGTRLSIL.

V gene TRBV2 combines with J gene TRBJ2-3; D uncertain. The CDR3 spans 13 residues. Germline assignment: CDR1 SNHLY and CDR2 FYNNEI. V was pared by 0 bases and J by 8 bases, with 9 bases between. CDR3 in amino acids: CASSEAPIGTQYF. The CDR3 bases are TGTGCCAGCAGTGAAGCCCCGATTGGTACGCAGTATTTT.

With regard to this clone: Other DNA sequences in the sample encode the same CDR3. The chain combines TRBV6-5 with TRBJ1-4; weak D call: TRBD1 (5 bases). CDR1 and CDR2 (germline): MNHEY, SVGAGI. The CDR3 contains 16 residues. V lost 2 bases and J 6 bases, leaving 16 bases between the germline ends. The chain's CDR3 is CASSYRGRRTDEKLFF. The CDR3 DNA reads TGTGCCAGCAGTTACCGGGGCCGCCGAACGGATGAAAAACTGTTTTTT.

The V gene is TRBV5-1, the J gene TRBJ2-5; D uncertain. Trimming stripped 5 bases from V and 1 base from J, with 15 bases between. The CDR3 is made up of 15 amino acids. CDR1 is SGHRS and CDR2 is YFSETQ in the germline V gene. CDR3 DNA sequence: TGCGCCAGCAGGCCCCTAGGTAATAGCCAAGAGACCCAGTACTTC. Translation: CASRPLGNSQETQYF.

The rearrangement uses TRBV6-1 and TRBJ1-5; D unclear. Looked up from germline, CDR1 is MNHNS and CDR2 is SASEGT. Trimming removed 7 bases from V and 2 bases from J, with 15 bases in between. The CDR3 has 15 residues. The CDR3: CASTQRAEGNQPQHF. CDR3 bases: TGTGCCAGCACCCAGAGGGCGGAGGGCAATCAGCCCCAGCATTTT.

This chain joins TRBV28 and TRBJ2-4; 7 nucleotides line up with TRBD1. After removal of 9 bases from V and 4 bases from J, the junction contained 9 bases not matched to a gene. This CDR3 region has 14 residues. Germline V CDR1 and CDR2: MDHEN, SYDVKM. The CDR3 sequence is CASTPGTEKNIQYF. The CDR3 nucleotides read TGTGCCAGTACCCCCGGGACAGAGAAAAACATTCAGTACTTC.

The chain employs TRBV7-3 and TRBJ1-2, with D perhaps matching TRBD1 (6 bases). Germline values: CDR1 SGHTA, CDR2 FQGTGA. CDR3 size: 14 residues. The V gene lost 5 bases and the J gene lost 0 bases, with 10 bases spanning the gap. CDR3 in DNA: TGTGCCAGCAGCGGGGGCAGAGCTAACTATGGCTACACCTTC. Amino acids: CASSGGRANYGYTF.

The chain couples TRBV24-1 to TRBJ2-1; 9 bases are shared with TRBD1. From germline, CDR1 is KGHDR and CDR2 SFDVKD. With 5 bases clipped from V and 6 bases from J, the junction kept 4 bases outside the gene matches. The CDR3 has 14 residues. The DNA of the CDR3 is TGTGCCACCAGTGTTCGGGACAGGGTCAATGAGCAGTTCTTC. This codes for CATSVRDRVNEQFF.

The chain is built from TRBV4-2 and TRBJ1-2; possibly TRBD1 for D (6 bases). The CDR3 extends over 16 amino acids. The germline V gene encodes CDR1 LGHNA and CDR2 YNFKEQ. Trimming took 3 bases from V and 0 from J, leaving 14 bases between them. As DNA, the CDR3 is TGTGCCAGCAGCCAGGGACCCGGGACATCTAACTATGGCTACACCTTC. This codes for CASSQGPGTSNYGYTF.

This CDR3 is CASKQGMWNEKLFF. The CDR3 nucleotides read TGTGCCAGTAAACAGGGAATGTGGAACGAAAAACTGTTTTTT. This chain uses TRBV27 with TRBJ1-4, with D perhaps matching TRBD1 (6 bases). The CDR3 runs to 14 residues. CDR1 MNHEY and CDR2 SMNVEV come from the germline V gene (reference sequence). The ends were cut back, 9 bases at V and 8 bases at J, with 19 bases in the middle.

The chain recombines TRBV24-1 with TRBJ2-3, with D perhaps being TRBD1 or TRBD2 (6 bases each). CDR1 and CDR2 from the germline V gene are KGHDR and SFDVKD. V lost 0 bases and J 5 bases, leaving 11 bases between the germline ends. The CDR3 runs 15 residues. The CDR3 coding sequence is TGTGCCACCAGTGATTTGCGGGGGCAGGGAGATACGCAGTATTTT. This encodes CATSDLRGQGDTQYF.